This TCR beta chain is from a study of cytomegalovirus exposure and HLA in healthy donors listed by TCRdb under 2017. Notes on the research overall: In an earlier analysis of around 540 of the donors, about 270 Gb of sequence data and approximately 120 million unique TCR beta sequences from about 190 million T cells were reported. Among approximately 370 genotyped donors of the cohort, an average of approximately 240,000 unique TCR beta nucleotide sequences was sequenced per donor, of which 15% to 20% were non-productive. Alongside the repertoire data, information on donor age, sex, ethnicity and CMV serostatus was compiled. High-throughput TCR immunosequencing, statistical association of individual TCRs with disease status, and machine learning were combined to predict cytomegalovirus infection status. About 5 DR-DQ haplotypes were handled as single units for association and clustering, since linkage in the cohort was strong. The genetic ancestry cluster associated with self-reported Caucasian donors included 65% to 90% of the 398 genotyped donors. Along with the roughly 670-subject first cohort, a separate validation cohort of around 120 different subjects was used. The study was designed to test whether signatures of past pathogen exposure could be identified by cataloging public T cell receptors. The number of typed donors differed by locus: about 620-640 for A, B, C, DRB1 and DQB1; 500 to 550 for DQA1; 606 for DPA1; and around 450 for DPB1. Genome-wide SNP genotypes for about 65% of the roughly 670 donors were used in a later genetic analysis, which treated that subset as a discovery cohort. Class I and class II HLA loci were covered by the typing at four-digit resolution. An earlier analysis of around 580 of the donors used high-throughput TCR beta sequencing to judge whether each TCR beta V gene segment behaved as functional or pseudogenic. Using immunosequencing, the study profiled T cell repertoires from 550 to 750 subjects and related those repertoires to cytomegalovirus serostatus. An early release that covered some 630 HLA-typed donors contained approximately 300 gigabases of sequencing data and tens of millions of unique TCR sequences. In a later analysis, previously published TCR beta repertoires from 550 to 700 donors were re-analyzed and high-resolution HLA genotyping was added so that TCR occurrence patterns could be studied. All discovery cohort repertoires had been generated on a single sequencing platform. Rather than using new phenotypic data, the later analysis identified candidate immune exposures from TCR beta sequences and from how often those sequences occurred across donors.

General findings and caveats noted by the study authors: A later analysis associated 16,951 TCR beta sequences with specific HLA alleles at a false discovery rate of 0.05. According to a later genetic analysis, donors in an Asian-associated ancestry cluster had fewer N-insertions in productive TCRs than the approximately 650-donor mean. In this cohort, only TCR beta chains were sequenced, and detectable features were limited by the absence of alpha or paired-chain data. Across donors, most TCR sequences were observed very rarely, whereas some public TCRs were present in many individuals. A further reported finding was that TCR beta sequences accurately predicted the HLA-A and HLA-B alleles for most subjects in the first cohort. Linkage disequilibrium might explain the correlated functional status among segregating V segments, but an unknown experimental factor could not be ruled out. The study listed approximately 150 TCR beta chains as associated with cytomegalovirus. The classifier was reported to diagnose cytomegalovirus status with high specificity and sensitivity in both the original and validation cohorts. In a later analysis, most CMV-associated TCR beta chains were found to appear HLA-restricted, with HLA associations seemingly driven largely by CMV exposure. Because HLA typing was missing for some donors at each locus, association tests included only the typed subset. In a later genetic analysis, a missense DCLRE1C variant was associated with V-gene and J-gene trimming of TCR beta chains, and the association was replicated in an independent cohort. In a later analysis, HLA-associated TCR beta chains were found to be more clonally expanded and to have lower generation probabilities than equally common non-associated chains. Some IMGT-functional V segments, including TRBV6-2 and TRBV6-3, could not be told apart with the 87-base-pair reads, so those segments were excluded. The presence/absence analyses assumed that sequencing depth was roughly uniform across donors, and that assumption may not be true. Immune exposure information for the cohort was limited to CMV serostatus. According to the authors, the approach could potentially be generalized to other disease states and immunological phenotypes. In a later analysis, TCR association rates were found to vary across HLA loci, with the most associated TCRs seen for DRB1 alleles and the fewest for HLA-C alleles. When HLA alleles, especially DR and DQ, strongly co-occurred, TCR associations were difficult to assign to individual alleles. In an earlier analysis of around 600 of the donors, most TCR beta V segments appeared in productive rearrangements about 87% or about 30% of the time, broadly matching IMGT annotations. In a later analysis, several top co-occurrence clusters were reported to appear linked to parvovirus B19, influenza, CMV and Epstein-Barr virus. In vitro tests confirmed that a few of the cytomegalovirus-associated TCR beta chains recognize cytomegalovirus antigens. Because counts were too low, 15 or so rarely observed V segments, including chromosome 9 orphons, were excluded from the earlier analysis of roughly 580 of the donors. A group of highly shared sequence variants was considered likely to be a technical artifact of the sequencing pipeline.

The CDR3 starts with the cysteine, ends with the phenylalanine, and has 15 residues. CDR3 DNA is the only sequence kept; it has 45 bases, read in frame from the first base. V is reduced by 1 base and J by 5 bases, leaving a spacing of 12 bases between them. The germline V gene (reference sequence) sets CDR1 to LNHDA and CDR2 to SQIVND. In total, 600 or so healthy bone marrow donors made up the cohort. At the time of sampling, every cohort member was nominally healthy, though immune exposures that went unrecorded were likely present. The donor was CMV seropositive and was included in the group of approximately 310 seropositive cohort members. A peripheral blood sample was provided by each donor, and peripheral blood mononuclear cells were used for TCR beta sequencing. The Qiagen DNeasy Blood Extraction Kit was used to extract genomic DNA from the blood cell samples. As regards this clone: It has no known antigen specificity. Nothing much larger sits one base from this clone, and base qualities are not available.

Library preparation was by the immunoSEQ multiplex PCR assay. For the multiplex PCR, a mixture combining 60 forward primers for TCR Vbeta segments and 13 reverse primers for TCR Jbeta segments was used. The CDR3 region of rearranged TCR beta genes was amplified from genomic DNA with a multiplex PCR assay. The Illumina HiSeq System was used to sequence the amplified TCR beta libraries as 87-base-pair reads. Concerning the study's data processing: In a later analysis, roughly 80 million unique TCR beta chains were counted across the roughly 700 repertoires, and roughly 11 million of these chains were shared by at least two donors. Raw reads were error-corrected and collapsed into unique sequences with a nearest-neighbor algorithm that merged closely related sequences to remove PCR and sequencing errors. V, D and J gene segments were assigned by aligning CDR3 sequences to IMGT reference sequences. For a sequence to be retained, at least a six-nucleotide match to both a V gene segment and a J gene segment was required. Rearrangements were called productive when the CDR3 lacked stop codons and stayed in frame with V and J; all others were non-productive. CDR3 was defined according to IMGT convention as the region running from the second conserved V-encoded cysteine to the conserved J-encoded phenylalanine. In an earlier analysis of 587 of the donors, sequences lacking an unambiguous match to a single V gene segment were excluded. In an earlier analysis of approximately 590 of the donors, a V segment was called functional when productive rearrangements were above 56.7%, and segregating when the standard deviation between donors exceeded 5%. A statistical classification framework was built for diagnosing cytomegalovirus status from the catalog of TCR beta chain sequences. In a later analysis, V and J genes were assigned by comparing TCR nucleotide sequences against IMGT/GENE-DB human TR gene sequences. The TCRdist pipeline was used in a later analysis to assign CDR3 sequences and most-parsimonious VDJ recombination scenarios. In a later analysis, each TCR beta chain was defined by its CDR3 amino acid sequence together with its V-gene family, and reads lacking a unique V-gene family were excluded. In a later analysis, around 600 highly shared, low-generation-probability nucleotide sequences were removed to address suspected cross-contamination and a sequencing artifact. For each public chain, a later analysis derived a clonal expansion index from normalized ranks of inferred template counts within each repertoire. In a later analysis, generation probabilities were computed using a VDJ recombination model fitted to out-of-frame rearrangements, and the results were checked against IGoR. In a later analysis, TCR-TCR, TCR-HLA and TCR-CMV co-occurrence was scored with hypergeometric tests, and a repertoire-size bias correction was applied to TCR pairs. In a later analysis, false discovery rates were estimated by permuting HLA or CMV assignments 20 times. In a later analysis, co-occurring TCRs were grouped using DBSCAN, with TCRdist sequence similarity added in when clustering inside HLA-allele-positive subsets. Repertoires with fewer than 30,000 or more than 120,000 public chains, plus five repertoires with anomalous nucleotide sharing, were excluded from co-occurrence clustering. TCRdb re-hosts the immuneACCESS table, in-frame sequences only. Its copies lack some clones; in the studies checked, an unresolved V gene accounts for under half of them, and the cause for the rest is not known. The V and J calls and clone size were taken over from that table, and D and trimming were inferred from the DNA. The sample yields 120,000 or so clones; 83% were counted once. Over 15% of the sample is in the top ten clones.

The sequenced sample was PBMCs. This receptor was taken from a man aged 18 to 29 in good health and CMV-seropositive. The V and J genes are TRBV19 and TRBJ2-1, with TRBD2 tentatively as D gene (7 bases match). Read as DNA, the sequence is TGTGCCAGTAGTATAGTGGGGGGGCCCCACAATGAGCAGTTCTTC. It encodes CASSIVGGPHNEQFF.